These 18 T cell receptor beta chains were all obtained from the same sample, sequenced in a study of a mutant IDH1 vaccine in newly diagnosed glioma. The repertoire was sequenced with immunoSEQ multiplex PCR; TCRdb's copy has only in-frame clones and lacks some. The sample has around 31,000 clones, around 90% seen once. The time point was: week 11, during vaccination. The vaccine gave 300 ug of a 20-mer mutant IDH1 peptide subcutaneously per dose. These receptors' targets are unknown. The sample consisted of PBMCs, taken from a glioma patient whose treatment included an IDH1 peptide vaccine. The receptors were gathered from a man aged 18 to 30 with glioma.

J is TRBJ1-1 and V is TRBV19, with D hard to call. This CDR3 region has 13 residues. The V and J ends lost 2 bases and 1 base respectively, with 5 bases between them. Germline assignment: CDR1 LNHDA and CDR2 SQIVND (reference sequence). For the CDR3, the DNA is TGTGCCAGTAGTATAACCAGGAACACTGAAGCTTTCTTT. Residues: CASSITRNTEAFF.

CDR3 nucleotide sequence: TGTGCCTGGGATCCGGGACAGGGCTCCTACGAGCAGTACTTC. Residues: CAWDPGQGSYEQYF. This sequence joins TRBV30 and TRBJ2-7, with TRBD1 identical over 9 bases. The V and J ends lost 5 bases and 0 bases, in that order; junction bases with no gene match: 5. Germline-derived CDR1 and CDR2 are GTSNPN and SVGIG (reference sequence). This CDR3 spans 14 amino acids.

As DNA, the CDR3 is TGTGCCAGCAGAGAACGGACAGAACATAGCAATCAGCCCCAGCATTTT. Translating gives CASRERTEHSNQPQHF. The V and J genes are TRBV28 and TRBJ1-5, with D perhaps TRBD1 (6 bases). Germline loops: CDR1 MDHEN, CDR2 SYDVKM. This CDR3 has 16 amino acids. Trimming stripped 6 bases from V and 0 bases from J, with 15 bases between.

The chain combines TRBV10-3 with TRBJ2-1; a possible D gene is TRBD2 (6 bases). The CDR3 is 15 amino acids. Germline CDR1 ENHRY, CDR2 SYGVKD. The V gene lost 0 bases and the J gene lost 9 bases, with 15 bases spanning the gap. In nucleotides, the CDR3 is TGTGCCATCAGTGAGTCACCGGGAGTGGTCGGTGAGCAGTTCTTC. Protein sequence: CAISESPGVVGEQFF.

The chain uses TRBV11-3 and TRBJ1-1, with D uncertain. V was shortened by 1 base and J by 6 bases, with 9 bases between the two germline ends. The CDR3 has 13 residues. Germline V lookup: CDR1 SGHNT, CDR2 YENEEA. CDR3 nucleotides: TGTGCCAGCAGCTTAGGTCAGGTTTCTGAAGCTTTCTTT. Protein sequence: CASSLGQVSEAFF.

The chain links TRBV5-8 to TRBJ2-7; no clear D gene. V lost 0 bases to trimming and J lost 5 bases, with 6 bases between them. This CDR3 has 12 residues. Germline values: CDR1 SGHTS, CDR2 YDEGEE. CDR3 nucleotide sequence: TGTGCCAGCAGCTTGGAGACACACGAGCAGTACTTC. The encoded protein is CASSLETHEQYF.

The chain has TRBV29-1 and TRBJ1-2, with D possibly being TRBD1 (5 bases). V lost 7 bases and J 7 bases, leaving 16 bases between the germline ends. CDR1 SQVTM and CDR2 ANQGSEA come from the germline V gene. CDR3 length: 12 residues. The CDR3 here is CSASYRGGGYTF. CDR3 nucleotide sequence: TGCAGCGCATCCTATAGGGGAGGTGGCTACACCTTC.

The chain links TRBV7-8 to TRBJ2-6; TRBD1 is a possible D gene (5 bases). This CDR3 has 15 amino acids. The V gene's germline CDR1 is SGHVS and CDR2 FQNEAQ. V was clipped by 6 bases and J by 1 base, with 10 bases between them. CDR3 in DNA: TGTGCCAGCAGAGCACAGGAGTCTGGGGCCAACGTCCTGACTTTC. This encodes CASRAQESGANVLTF.

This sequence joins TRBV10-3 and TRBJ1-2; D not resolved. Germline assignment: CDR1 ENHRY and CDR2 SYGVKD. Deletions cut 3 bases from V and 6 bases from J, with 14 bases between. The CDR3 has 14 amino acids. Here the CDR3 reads CAISDGPIGDGYTF. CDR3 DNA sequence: TGTGCCATCAGTGATGGACCCATCGGCGATGGCTACACCTTC.

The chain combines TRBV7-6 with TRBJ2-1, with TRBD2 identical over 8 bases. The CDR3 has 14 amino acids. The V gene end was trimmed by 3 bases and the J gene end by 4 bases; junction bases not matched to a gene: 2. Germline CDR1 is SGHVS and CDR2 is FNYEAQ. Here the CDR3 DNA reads TGTGCCAGCAGCTTGGGACTAGGTTACAATGAGCAGTTCTTC. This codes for CASSLGLGYNEQFF.

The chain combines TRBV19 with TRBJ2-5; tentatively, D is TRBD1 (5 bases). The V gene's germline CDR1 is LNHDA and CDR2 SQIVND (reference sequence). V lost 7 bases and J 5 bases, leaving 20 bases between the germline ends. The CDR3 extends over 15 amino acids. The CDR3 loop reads CASTRRQGFSETQYF. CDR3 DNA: TGTGCCAGTACCCGACGTCAGGGTTTCTCCGAGACCCAGTACTTC.

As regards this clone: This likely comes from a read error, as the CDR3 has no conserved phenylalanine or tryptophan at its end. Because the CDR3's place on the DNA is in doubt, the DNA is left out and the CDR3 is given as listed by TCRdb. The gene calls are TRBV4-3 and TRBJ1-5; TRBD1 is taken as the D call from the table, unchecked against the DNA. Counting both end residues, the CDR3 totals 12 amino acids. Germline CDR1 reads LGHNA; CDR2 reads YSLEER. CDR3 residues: CASSQETAPRGL.

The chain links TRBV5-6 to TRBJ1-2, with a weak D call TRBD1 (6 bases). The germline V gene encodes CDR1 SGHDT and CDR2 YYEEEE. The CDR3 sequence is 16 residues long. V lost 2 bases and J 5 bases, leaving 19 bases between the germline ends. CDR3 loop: CASSLNALGAGYGYTF. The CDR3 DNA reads TGTGCCAGCAGCTTAAATGCCTTGGGGGCAGGGTATGGCTACACCTTC.

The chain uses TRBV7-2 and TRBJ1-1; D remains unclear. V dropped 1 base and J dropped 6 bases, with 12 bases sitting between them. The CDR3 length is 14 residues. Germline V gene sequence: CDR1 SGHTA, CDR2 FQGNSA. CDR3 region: CASSLGQSRSEAFF. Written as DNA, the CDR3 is TGTGCCAGCAGCTTAGGTCAGTCCCGTTCTGAAGCTTTCTTT.

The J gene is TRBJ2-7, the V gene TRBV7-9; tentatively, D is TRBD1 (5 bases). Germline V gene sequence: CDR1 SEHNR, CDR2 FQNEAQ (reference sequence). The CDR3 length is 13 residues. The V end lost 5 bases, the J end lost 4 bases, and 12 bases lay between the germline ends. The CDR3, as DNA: TGTGCCAGCAGCCAGGACATGGCTTACGAGCAGTACTTC. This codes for CASSQDMAYEQYF.

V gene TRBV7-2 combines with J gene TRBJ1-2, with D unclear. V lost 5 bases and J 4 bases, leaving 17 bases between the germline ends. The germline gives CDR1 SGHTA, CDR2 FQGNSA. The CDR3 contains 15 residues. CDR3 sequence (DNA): TGTGCCAGCAGCGCTGCAGACACCCACTCCTATGGCTACACCTTC. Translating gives CASSAADTHSYGYTF.

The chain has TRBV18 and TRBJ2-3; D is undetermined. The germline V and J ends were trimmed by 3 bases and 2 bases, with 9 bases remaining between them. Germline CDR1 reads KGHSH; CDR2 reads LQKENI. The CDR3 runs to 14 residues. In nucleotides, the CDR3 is TGTGCCAGCTCACCCGGACGGTCCACAGATACGCAGTATTTT. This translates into CASSPGRSTDTQYF.

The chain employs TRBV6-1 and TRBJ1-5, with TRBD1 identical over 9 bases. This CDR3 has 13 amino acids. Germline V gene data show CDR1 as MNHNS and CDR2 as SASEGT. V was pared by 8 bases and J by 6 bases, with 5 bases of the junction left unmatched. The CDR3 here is CASETGGGQPQHF. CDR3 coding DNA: TGTGCCAGCGAGACAGGGGGAGGTCAGCCCCAGCATTTT.